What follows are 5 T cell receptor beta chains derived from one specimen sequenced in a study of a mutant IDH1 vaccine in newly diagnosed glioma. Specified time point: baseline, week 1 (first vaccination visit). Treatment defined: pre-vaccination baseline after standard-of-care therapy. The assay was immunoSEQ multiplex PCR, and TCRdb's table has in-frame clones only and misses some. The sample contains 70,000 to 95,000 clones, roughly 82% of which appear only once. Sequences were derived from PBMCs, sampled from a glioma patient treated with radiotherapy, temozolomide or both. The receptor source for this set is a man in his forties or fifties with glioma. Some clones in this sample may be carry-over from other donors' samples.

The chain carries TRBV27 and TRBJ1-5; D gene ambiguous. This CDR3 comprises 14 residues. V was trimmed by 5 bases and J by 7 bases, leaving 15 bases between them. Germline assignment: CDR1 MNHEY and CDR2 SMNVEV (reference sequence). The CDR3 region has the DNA TGTGCCAGCAGTGCGGGCCTCTTGGGCCAGCCCCAGCATTTT. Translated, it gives CASSAGLLGQPQHF.

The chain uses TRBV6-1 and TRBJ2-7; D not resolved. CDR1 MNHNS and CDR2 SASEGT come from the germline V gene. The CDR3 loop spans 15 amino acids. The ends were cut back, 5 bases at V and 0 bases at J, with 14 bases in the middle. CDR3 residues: CASSSHQESSYEQYF. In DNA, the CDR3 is TGTGCCAGCAGTTCCCACCAGGAGAGCTCCTACGAGCAGTACTTC.

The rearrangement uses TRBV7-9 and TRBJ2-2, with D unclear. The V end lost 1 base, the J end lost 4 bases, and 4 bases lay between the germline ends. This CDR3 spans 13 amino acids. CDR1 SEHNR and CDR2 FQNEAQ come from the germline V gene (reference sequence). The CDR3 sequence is CASSLVRTGELFF. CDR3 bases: TGTGCCAGCAGCTTAGTACGCACCGGGGAGCTGTTTTTT.

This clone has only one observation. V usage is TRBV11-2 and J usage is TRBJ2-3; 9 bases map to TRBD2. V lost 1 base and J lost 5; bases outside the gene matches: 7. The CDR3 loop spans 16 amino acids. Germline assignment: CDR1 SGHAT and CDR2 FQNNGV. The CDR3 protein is CASSLVGGGALDTQYF. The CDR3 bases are TGTGCCAGCAGCTTAGTAGGCGGGGGGGCCCTAGATACGCAGTATTTT.

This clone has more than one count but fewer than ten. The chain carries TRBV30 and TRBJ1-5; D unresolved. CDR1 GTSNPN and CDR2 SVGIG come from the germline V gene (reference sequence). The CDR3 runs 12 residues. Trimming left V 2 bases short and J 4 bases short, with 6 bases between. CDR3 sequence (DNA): TGTGCCTGGAGTCGTGGGAATCAGCCCCAGCATTTT. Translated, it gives CAWSRGNQPQHF.